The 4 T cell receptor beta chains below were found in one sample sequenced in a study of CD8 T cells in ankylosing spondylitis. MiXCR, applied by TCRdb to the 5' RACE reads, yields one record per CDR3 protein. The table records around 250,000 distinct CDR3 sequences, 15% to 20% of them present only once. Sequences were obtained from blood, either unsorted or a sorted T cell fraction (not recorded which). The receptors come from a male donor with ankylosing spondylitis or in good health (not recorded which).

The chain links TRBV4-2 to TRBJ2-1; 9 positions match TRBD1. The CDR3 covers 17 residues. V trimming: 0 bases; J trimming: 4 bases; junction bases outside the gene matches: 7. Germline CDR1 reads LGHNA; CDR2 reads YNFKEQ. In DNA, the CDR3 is TGTGCCAGCAGCCAAGAACGGGTGGGACAGGGTTACAATGAGCAGTTCTTC. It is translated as CASSQERVGQGYNEQFF.

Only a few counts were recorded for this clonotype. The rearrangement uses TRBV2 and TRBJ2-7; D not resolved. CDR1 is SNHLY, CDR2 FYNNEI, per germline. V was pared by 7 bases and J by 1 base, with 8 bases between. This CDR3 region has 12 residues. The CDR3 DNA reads TGTGCCAGCACGGGTACATCCTACGAGCAGTACTTC. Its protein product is CASTGTSYEQYF.

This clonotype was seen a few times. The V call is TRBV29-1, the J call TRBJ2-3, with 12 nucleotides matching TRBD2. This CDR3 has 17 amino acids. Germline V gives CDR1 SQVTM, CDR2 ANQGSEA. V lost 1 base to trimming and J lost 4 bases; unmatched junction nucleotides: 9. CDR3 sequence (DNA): TGCAGCGTTGAAGGGGAAGCGACTAGCGGGAGTGCAGATACGCAGTATTTT. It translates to CSVEGEATSGSADTQYF.

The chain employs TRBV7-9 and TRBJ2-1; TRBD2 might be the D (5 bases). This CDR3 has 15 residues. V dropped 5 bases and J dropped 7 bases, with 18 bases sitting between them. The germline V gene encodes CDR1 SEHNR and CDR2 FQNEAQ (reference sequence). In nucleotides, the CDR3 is TGTGCCAGCAGCACAACTACTAGGACGGGGAATGAGCAGTTCTTC. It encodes CASSTTTRTGNEQFF.